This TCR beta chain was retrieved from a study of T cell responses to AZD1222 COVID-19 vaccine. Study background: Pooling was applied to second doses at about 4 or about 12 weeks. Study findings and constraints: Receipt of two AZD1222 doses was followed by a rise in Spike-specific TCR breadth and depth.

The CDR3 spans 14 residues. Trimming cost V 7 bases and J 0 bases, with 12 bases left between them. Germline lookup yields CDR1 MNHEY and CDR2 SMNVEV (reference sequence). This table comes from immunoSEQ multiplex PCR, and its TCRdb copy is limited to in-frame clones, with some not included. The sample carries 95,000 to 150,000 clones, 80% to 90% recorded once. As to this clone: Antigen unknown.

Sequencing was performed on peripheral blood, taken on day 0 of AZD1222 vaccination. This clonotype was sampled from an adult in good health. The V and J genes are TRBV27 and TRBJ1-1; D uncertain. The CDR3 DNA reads TGTGCCAGCAAAACAACATCTGTGAACACTGAAGCTTTCTTT. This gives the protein CASKTTSVNTEAFF.